The clone carrying this T cell receptor (beta chain) was counted once. Repertoires were generated with immunoSEQ multiplex PCR, while TCRdb's copy carries only in-frame clones and drops some. Of 56,000 or so clones in the sample, around 83% were seen once. This entry is derived from a study of OX40 agonist ivuxolimab in advanced cancers. This CDR3 spans 12 amino acids. In germline, CDR1 is MGHRA, CDR2 YSYEKL. V lost 5 bases and J 8 bases, leaving 9 bases between the germline ends. The sequence derives from an adult with an advanced solid tumor such as melanoma, head and neck, liver or kidney cancer. This chain joins TRBV4-1 and TRBJ2-2; D unclear. This specimen was CD4+ or CD8+ T cells sorted from blood, taken in a trial of the OX40 agonist ivuxolimab. CDR3 sequence (DNA): TGCGCCAGCAGCTCGTCGGTAGGGGAGCTGTTTTTT. Translating it yields CASSSSVGELFF.